This T cell receptor beta chain appears in the sequencing data of a study of blood T cell repertoires in COVID-19. Turning to the study itself: COVID-19 samples from acute and convalescent phases originated in the United States, Italy and Spain. PBMCs, B-cell-depleted T cells, or T cells were the source of the cDNA or gDNA that made up the material.

In the original workflow: Reference gene primer amplification yielded estimated nucleated cell counts. Profiling relied on immunoSEQ multiplex PCR, and the TCRdb table lists in-frame clones only, not all of them. V and J calls and clone size are those listed in that table; D and trimming were worked out from the DNA. In the table there are under 80,000 clones, around 88% of which are singletons. V dropped 4 bases and J dropped 0 bases, with 16 bases sitting between them. The length of the CDR3 is 16 residues. Germline values: CDR1 SGDLS, CDR2 YYNGEE. This clonotype was obtained from a man between 65 and 80 years old with active or convalescent COVID-19. The gene calls are TRBV9 and TRBJ1-1, with D unresolved. The sample comprised peripheral blood. CDR3 sequence: CASSPVYNSLNTEAFF. Here the CDR3 DNA reads TGTGCCAGCAGCCCCGTCTACAACAGCCTGAACACTGAAGCTTTCTTT.